The present T cell receptor beta chain was sequenced within a study of cytomegalovirus exposure and HLA in healthy donors. Study-level results: According to a later analysis, donors in an Asian-associated ancestry cluster reportedly had fewer N-insertions than the approximately 670-donor mean. Earlier findings revealed that most TCR beta V segments proved productive either about 87% or about 30% of the time.

Germline CDR1 reads GTSNPN; CDR2 reads SVGIG (reference sequence). The V end was cut by 2 bases, the J end by 6 bases, with 8 bases between. This CDR3 is built from 13 residues. About this clone itself: Its antigen remains unidentified.

PCR primers comprised 60 Vbeta and 13 Jbeta primers. The protocol was immunoSEQ multiplex PCR, while the TCRdb copy is restricted to in-frame clones and leaves out a portion. Of roughly 100,000 clones listed, 70% to 85% are singletons. Sequencing was done on a sample of PBMCs. The chain links TRBV30 to TRBJ1-6; D might be TRBD1 (6 bases). This receptor was obtained from a man between 60 and 75 years old in good health and CMV-seronegative. CDR3 in DNA: TGTGCCTGGAGTCGGACAGCTAATTCACCCCTCCACTTT. Amino acid sequence: CAWSRTANSPLHF.